A selection of T cell receptor beta chains follows, all from one sample in a study of blood T cell repertoires in COVID-19. Only in-frame clones appear in the TCRdb table, and some are missing; sequencing was by immunoSEQ multiplex PCR. The sample has over 200,000 clones; approximately 91% are singletons. The sequenced sample consisted of peripheral blood. Receptor source: a woman aged 40 to 50 with acute or convalescent COVID-19. CDR3s include the opening cysteine and the closing phenylalanine or tryptophan. D genes are given only for firm matches. Clone size is shown for a subset of rows, as once, few, many or a class of expanded clone.

J gene: TRBJ1-5; V gene: TRBV12-5; clone size: -; D gene: TRBD1; CDR3 protein: CASGLVLDGRTGSNQPQHF; CDR3 DNA: TGTGCTAGTGGTTTGGTATTAGACGGTAGGACAGGGAGCAATCAGCCCCAGCATTTT
J gene: TRBJ1-5; V gene: TRBV3-1/TRBV3-2; clone size: few; D gene: -; CDR3 protein: CASSPFGESNQPQHF; CDR3 DNA: TGTGCCAGCAGCCCCTTCGGTGAGAGCAATCAGCCCCAGCATTTT
J gene: TRBJ1-2; V gene: TRBV5-1; clone size: -; D gene: TRBD1; CDR3 protein: CASSPDRGYGYTF; CDR3 DNA: TGCGCCAGCAGCCCTGACAGGGGGTATGGCTACACCTTC
J gene: TRBJ2-3; V gene: TRBV10-1; clone size: -; D gene: TRBD2; CDR3 protein: CASSALAGGADTQYF; CDR3 DNA: TGCGCCAGCAGTGCGCTAGCGGGGGGTGCAGATACGCAGTATTTT
J gene: TRBJ1-2; V gene: TRBV6-1; clone size: once; D gene: -; CDR3 protein: CASSEASATNYGYTF; CDR3 DNA: TGTGCCAGCAGTGAAGCAAGCGCCACTAACTATGGCTACACCTTC
J gene: TRBJ1-2; V gene: TRBV18; clone size: -; D gene: TRBD1; CDR3 protein: CASSLTLGQGLYGYTF; CDR3 DNA: TGTGCCAGCTCCCTTACCCTGGGACAGGGTCTCTATGGCTACACCTTC
J gene: TRBJ1-1; V gene: TRBV3-1/TRBV3-2; clone size: -; D gene: TRBD1; CDR3 protein: CASSHTGGHTEAFF; CDR3 DNA: TGTGCCAGCAGCCACACAGGGGGGCACACTGAAGCTTTCTTT
J gene: TRBJ1-3; V gene: TRBV5-1; clone size: -; D gene: -; CDR3 protein: CASSLEQKTDTIYF; CDR3 DNA: TGCGCCAGCAGCTTGGAACAGAAGACGGACACCATATATTTT
J gene: TRBJ2-3; V gene: TRBV5-1; clone size: -; D gene: TRBD2; CDR3 protein: CAWRRGDLTDTQYF; CDR3 DNA: TGCGCCTGGCGGCGGGGGGACCTAACAGATACGCAGTATTTT
J gene: TRBJ2-3; V gene: TRBV3-1/TRBV3-2; clone size: -; D gene: TRBD2; CDR3 protein: CASSGASRGSAEYF; CDR3 DNA: TGTGCCAGCAGCGGAGCCTCGCGGGGGTCAGCAGAGTATTTT
J gene: TRBJ1-2; V gene: TRBV18; clone size: -; D gene: TRBD1; CDR3 protein: CASSRGQRRNGYTF; CDR3 DNA: TGTGCCAGCTCACGGGGACAGAGGAGGAATGGCTACACCTTC
J gene: TRBJ1-1; V gene: TRBV6-1; clone size: -; D gene: -; CDR3 protein: CASSEWGLSTEAFF; CDR3 DNA: TGTGCCAGCAGTGAATGGGGGCTGAGTACTGAAGCTTTCTTT
J gene: TRBJ1-2; V gene: TRBV6-6; clone size: -; D gene: -; CDR3 protein: CASTPDSFNYGYTF; CDR3 DNA: TGTGCCAGCACTCCGGACAGCTTTAACTATGGCTACACCTTC
J gene: TRBJ1-3; V gene: TRBV28; clone size: -; D gene: -; CDR3 protein: CASLPRGVGNTIYF; CDR3 DNA: TGTGCCAGCCTACCCCGCGGGGTCGGAAACACCATATATTTT
J gene: TRBJ2-3; V gene: TRBV9; clone size: few; D gene: TRBD1; CDR3 protein: CASSASRGSTDTQYF; CDR3 DNA: TGTGCCAGCAGCGCCTCCAGGGGGAGCACAGATACGCAGTATTTT
J gene: TRBJ1-2; V gene: TRBV5-6; clone size: -; D gene: -; CDR3 protein: CASSFSGAYGGYTF; CDR3 DNA: TGTGCCAGCAGCTTTTCAGGGGCCTATGGAGGCTACACCTTC
J gene: TRBJ1-2; V gene: TRBV3-1/TRBV3-2; clone size: -; D gene: TRBD1; CDR3 protein: CASSQEDRGTGYTF; CDR3 DNA: TGTGCCAGCAGCCAAGAGGACAGGGGGACTGGCTACACCTTC